This is a list of T cell receptor beta chains from one sample in a study of T cell responses to AZD1222 COVID-19 vaccine. Clones were sequenced by immunoSEQ multiplex PCR, and TCRdb holds only the in-frame ones, with some missing. The table shows 80,000 to 100,000 clones, with approximately 94% occurring only once. Sequences were derived from peripheral blood, sampled on day 0 of AZD1222 vaccination. These receptors were obtained from an adult in good health. Each CDR3 is given with its conserved first and last residue.

j_call v_call cdr3_aa
TRBJ2-7 TRBV2 CASSGGPYEQYF
TRBJ2-7 TRBV7-2 CASSRTSGTLNEQYF
TRBJ2-4 TRBV28 CASSLAGEGKNIQYF
TRBJ1-4 TRBV7-8 CASSLRPPNSNEKLFF
TRBJ1-2 TRBV7-9 CASSFLANYGYTF
TRBJ1-1 TRBV19 CASSIVQTRGLSEAFF
TRBJ2-5 TRBV24-1 CATSDTGLAGQETQYF
TRBJ2-1 TRBV7-2 CASSSNGQSYNEQFF
TRBJ2-4 TRBV7-9 CASSSPGQGAKNIQYF
TRBJ1-6 TRBV19 CASIRVRRGERLNSPLHF
TRBJ1-2 TRBV27 CASSLTGKTIYGYTF
TRBJ1-1 TRBV29-1 CSVGPGLLNTEAFF
TRBJ1-5 TRBV7-9 CASGQGNQPQHF
TRBJ2-1 TRBV4-1 CASSQDSSRQFF
TRBJ2-3 TRBV2 CASRETGVTDTQYF
TRBJ1-6 TRBV18 CASSPQDTRNSPLHF
TRBJ2-3 TRBV5-1 CASSLDGRGTDTQYF
TRBJ2-5 TRBV15 CATSRVFGEGETQYF
TRBJ2-3 TRBV24-1 CATSDRGQGETDTQYF
TRBJ2-5 TRBV11-3 CASSLNGQTGETQYF
TRBJ1-4 TRBV7-6 CASSLSGQGRNEKLFF
TRBJ2-2 TRBV7-2 CASSLVTTGELFF
TRBJ1-2 TRBV12-3/TRBV12-4 CASHTEQTYGYTF
TRBJ2-5 TRBV6-2/TRBV6-3 CASSPFRGRSQETQYF
TRBJ1-6 TRBV28 CASRIESSYNSPLHF
TRBJ2-3 TRBV7-3 CASSIGTADTQYF
TRBJ1-1 TRBV7-2 CASSLEGTGNTEAFF
TRBJ1-1 TRBV20-1 CSAFRGTEAFF
TRBJ1-5 TRBV28 CASSTPMAGTVVFQPQHF
TRBJ1-1 TRBV19 CASGQGIGTEAFF
TRBJ1-2 TRBV3-1/TRBV3-2 CASSQDQRGYGYTF
TRBJ1-2 TRBV30 CAWSASLTGFGYTF